This T cell receptor beta chain was obtained from a study of shared clonotypes between healthy human individuals. Study conclusions and caveats: Sampling involved blood alone; tissue repertoires likely differ. Among donors, clonotype sharing was expected to be affected by sequencing depth.

A single count supports this clone. The antigen is unknown. Clones were sequenced by immunoSEQ multiplex PCR, and TCRdb holds only the in-frame ones, with some missing. The sample carries about 2.4 million clones, 93% recorded once. The sequenced material came from naive CD4+ T cells from PBMCs. Documented subset: CD45RA+ positively selected. The source of this sequence is a man aged 18 to 30 in good health. Some clones in this sample may be carry-over from other donors' samples.

The CDR3 DNA sequence: TGCGCCAGCAGCGGGGGACTAGCGGGAGTATGGGAGCAGTACTTC. Translation gives CASSGGLAGVWEQYF. The chain links TRBV5-1 to TRBJ2-7; 14 bases line up with TRBD2. After removal of 4 bases from V and 7 bases from J, the junction contained 7 bases not matched to a gene. CDR1 and CDR2 (germline): SGHRS, YFSETQ. This CDR3 comprises 15 residues.